These T cell receptor beta chains were read from a single sample in a study of Ad26.COV2.S vaccination and SARS-CoV-2 variants. Assay: immunoSEQ multiplex PCR; the TCRdb copy retains only in-frame clones and omits some. The repertoire holds about 350,000 clones, with 86% as singletons. This specimen was peripheral blood, taken in a trial of Ad26.COV2.S vaccine versus placebo. These receptors all come from a person aged 18-65 years who received the Ad26.COV2.S COVID-19 vaccine or a placebo. CDR3s leave out the opening cysteine and the closing phenylalanine or tryptophan.

TRBV4-2 ASSQDGAGGDEKLF
TRBV24-1 ATSDQGQGADEQF
TRBV7-7 ASSLGPPPRAGGTEAF
TRBV28 ASSWPGPQETQY
TRBV5-1 ASSLGTTIEQF
TRBV9 ASSVTDNQPQH
TRBV4-1 ASSQATSGGDNEQF
TRBV7-2 ASSLLQNTEAF
TRBV24-1 ATSDETSGRVETQY
TRBV6-5 ASRPEGNRGTF
TRBV2 ASNPGSYEQY
TRBV5-5 ASSLPGSSYNEQF
TRBV5-1 ASRQGANSGANVLT
TRBV9 ASSRGDGNIQY
TRBV7-2 ASSPGGFLYGYT
TRBV2 ASSEGETQY
TRBV9 ASSPAAGGGETQY
TRBV12-3/TRBV12-4 ASSSPWGSPLH
TRBV11-2 ASSSEARAGAGDTQY
TRBV6-5 ASSFSPQGTDYGYT
TRBV4-3 ASSQAPPSRGVARSGTDTQY
TRBV7-9 ASSSPGQATPYGYT
TRBV6-2/TRBV6-3 ASSIRFRGEQY
TRBV24-1 ATSDGQGANTEAF
TRBV7-2 ASSRAQSYEQY
TRBV6-2/TRBV6-3 ASSYSIWSIRAGANVLT
TRBV24-1 ATSGSGWLSNQPQH
TRBV12-3/TRBV12-4 ASKGATDTQY
TRBV7-9 ASSRPGGPGELF
TRBV3-1/TRBV3-2 ASSQDLGASGHYEQY
TRBV10-3 AISERKGLPSSGANVLT
TRBV28 ASITRPSSGNTIY
TRBV2 ASGTGGGKTQY
TRBV24-1 ATSENTADTQY
TRBV28 ASRGVGVLSNEQF
TRBV5-1 ASSWGTGSNEKLF
TRBV12-3/TRBV12-4 ASRLYNEQF
TRBV7-8 ASSRGLAGATGELF
TRBV27 ASSLGRGIGNQPQH